This T cell receptor (beta chain) was found in a study of cytomegalovirus exposure and HLA in healthy donors (dated by TCRdb to 2016 to 2017). Concerning the study at large: An earlier analysis of a few hundred of the donors reported over 250 Gb of sequence data and 117 million unique TCR beta sequences obtained from about 179 million T cells. Alongside the repertoire data, information on donor age, sex, ethnicity and CMV serostatus was compiled. The T cell repertoires of 666 subjects were profiled by immunosequencing and related to cytomegalovirus serostatus. Every discovery cohort repertoire had been produced on one sequencing platform. HLA typing covered class I and class II loci at four-digit resolution. The number of typed donors differed by locus: about 629-640 for A, B, C, DRB1 and DQB1; 522 for DQA1; approximately 610 for DPA1; and roughly 470 for DPB1. An earlier analysis of 587 of the donors used high-throughput TCR beta sequencing to judge whether each TCR beta V gene segment behaved as functional or pseudogenic. Rather than drawing on any new phenotypic data, the later analysis identified candidate immune exposures from TCR beta sequences and the way those sequences occurred across donors. About 300 gigabases of sequencing data and around 88 million unique TCR sequences made up an early release that covered approximately 620 HLA-typed donors. Among about 400 genotyped donors of the cohort, an average of roughly 230,000 unique TCR beta nucleotide sequences was sequenced per donor, of which 15% to 20% were non-productive. To predict cytomegalovirus infection status, the study brought together high-throughput TCR immunosequencing, statistical association of individual TCRs with disease status, and machine learning. Because of strong linkage in the cohort, roughly five DR-DQ haplotypes were treated as single units for association and clustering. A later genetic analysis took genome-wide SNP genotypes for about three fifths of the 666 donors and used that subset as a discovery cohort. A separate validation cohort of 90 to 150 different subjects was used in addition to the roughly 620-subject first cohort. The study aimed to test whether signatures of past pathogen exposure could be identified by cataloging public T cell receptors. A later analysis re-analyzed previously published TCR beta repertoires from about 600 donors and added high-resolution HLA genotyping to study TCR occurrence patterns. Of the roughly 400 genotyped donors, roughly 85% fell in the genetic ancestry cluster associated with self-reported Caucasian donors. Broad study findings and their caveats: In an earlier analysis of around 500 of the donors, most TCR beta V segments appeared in productive rearrangements about 87% or about 30% of the time, broadly matching IMGT annotations. According to a later analysis, TCR association rates differed among HLA loci, with DRB1 alleles showing the most associated TCRs and HLA-C alleles showing the fewest. In a later analysis, HLA-associated TCR beta chains were found to be more clonally expanded and to have lower generation probabilities than equally common non-associated chains. When HLA alleles, especially DR and DQ, strongly co-occurred, TCR associations were difficult to assign to individual alleles. Some IMGT-functional V segments, including TRBV6-2 and TRBV6-3, could not be told apart with the 87-base-pair reads, so those segments were excluded. According to a later analysis, parvovirus B19, influenza, CMV and Epstein-Barr virus appeared linked to several top co-occurrence clusters. A few of the identified cytomegalovirus-associated TCR beta chains were confirmed in vitro to be specific for cytomegalovirus antigens. In a later genetic analysis, a missense DCLRE1C variant was associated with V-gene and J-gene trimming of TCR beta chains, and the association was replicated in an independent cohort. The classifier was reported to diagnose cytomegalovirus status with high specificity and sensitivity in both the original and validation cohorts. Most TCR sequences were observed very rarely across donors, whereas some public TCRs were present in many individuals. In the study, some 160 TCR beta chains were listed as associated with cytomegalovirus. According to a later analysis, most CMV-associated TCR beta chains appeared to be HLA-restricted, and the HLA associations seemed to be driven largely by CMV exposure. According to a later genetic analysis, donors in an Asian-associated ancestry cluster had fewer N-insertions in productive TCRs than the approximately 630-donor mean. Correlated functional status among segregating V segments might be attributable to linkage disequilibrium, but an unknown experimental factor could not be ruled out. The authors suggested that the approach could potentially be extended to other disease states and immunological phenotypes. The only immune exposure information available for the cohort was CMV serostatus. This cohort had only TCR beta chains sequenced, and the lack of alpha or paired-chain data limited which features could be detected. Specific HLA alleles were associated with 15,000 to 20,000 TCR beta sequences at a false discovery rate of 0.05 in a later analysis. A group of highly shared sequence variants was considered likely to be a technical artifact of the sequencing pipeline. About 17 rarely observed V segments, including chromosome 9 orphons, were excluded from the earlier analysis of several hundred of the donors because counts were too low. Roughly uniform sequencing depth across donors was assumed in presence/absence analyses, although this assumption may not hold. HLA typing was unavailable for some donors at each locus, so association tests used only the typed subset. A further reported finding was that TCR beta sequences accurately predicted the HLA-A and HLA-B alleles for most subjects in the first cohort.

In regard to this clone: There is no known antigen for this receptor. No qualities accompany the bases; no much larger clone lies one base away.

The cohort consisted of 650 to 850 healthy bone marrow donors. At the time of sampling, all cohort members were nominally healthy, though unrecorded immune exposures were likely present. The donor tested CMV seronegative and was one of the 352 seronegative cohort members. Every donor gave a peripheral blood sample, and the peripheral blood mononuclear cells from that sample were used for TCR beta sequencing. Genomic DNA extraction from the blood cell samples was performed with the Qiagen DNeasy Blood Extraction Kit. The library was produced with the immunoSEQ multiplex PCR assay. A mixture of 60 forward primers for TCR Vbeta segments and 13 reverse primers for TCR Jbeta segments was used in the multiplex PCR. A multiplex PCR assay on genomic DNA amplified the CDR3 region of rearranged TCR beta genes. Amplified TCR beta libraries were sequenced as 87-base-pair reads on the Illumina HiSeq System. The original methods were these. A later analysis counted around 72 million unique TCR beta chains across the 650 to 800 repertoires, and approximately 11 million of these chains were shared by at least two donors. A nearest-neighbor algorithm error-corrected the raw reads and collapsed the reads into unique sequences, merging closely related sequences to remove PCR and sequencing errors. CDR3 sequences were aligned to IMGT reference sequences to assign V, D and J gene segments. For a sequence to be retained, a match of at least six nucleotides to both a V gene segment and a J gene segment was required. Rearrangements were classified as productive when the CDR3 lacked stop codons and remained in frame with V and J, and all other rearrangements were classified as non-productive. CDR3 was defined by IMGT convention, running from the second conserved V-encoded cysteine to the conserved J-encoded phenylalanine. In an earlier analysis of approximately 590 of the donors, sequences lacking an unambiguous match to a single V gene segment were excluded. In an earlier analysis of around 600 of the donors, V segments were called functional above 56.7% productive rearrangements and were called segregating when the between-donor standard deviation exceeded 5%. To diagnose cytomegalovirus status from the catalog of TCR beta chain sequences, a statistical classification framework was built. V and J gene assignment, in a later analysis, came from comparing TCR nucleotide sequences with IMGT/GENE-DB human TR gene sequences. The TCRdist pipeline was used in a later analysis to assign CDR3 sequences and most-parsimonious VDJ recombination scenarios. In a later analysis, every TCR beta chain was defined by the combination of its CDR3 amino acid sequence and its V-gene family, and reads without a unique V-gene family were dropped. In a later analysis, around 650 highly shared, low-generation-probability nucleotide sequences were removed to address suspected cross-contamination and a sequencing artifact. A later analysis calculated a clonal expansion index for each public chain from normalized within-repertoire ranks of inferred template counts. Generation probabilities in a later analysis came from a VDJ recombination model fitted to out-of-frame rearrangements, and those results were checked against IGoR. A later analysis scored TCR-TCR, TCR-HLA and TCR-CMV co-occurrence with hypergeometric tests, applying a repertoire-size bias correction to TCR pairs. False discovery rates were estimated in a later analysis by permuting HLA or CMV assignments 20 times. In a later analysis, co-occurring TCRs were grouped with DBSCAN, and TCRdist sequence similarity was added when clustering was performed within HLA-allele-positive subsets. Co-occurrence clustering excluded repertoires with fewer than 30,000 or more than 120,000 public chains, plus five with anomalous nucleotide sharing. In TCRdb, the immuneACCESS table is reduced to in-frame sequences with V and J assigned. These tables do not hold every clone; where another copy was compared, an unresolved V gene accounts for under half, and the others remain unexplained. V and J calls and clone size come straight from that table; D and trimming were deduced from the DNA. The sample profile shows approximately 100,000 clones; more than 75% of them were found once. 1.5% to 2% of the sample lies in the top ten.

The V end loses 3 bases and the J end loses 3 bases, and a stretch of 9 bases separates them. There are 13 amino acids in the CDR3, from cysteine to phenylalanine inclusive. The retained sequence is limited to the CDR3, 39 bases, with the frame set at the first base. CDR1 and CDR2 were assigned from the germline V gene (reference sequence) as MNHEY and SMNVEV. The chain uses TRBV27 and TRBJ2-7, with no reliable assignment of the D segment. The clonotype originates from a woman between 40 and 50 years old in good health and CMV-seronegative. The sequenced sample was PBMCs. The nucleotide sequence is TGTGCCAGCAGTTTGGGCAGAAACTACGAGCAGTACTTC. Translated, it gives CASSLGRNYEQYF.